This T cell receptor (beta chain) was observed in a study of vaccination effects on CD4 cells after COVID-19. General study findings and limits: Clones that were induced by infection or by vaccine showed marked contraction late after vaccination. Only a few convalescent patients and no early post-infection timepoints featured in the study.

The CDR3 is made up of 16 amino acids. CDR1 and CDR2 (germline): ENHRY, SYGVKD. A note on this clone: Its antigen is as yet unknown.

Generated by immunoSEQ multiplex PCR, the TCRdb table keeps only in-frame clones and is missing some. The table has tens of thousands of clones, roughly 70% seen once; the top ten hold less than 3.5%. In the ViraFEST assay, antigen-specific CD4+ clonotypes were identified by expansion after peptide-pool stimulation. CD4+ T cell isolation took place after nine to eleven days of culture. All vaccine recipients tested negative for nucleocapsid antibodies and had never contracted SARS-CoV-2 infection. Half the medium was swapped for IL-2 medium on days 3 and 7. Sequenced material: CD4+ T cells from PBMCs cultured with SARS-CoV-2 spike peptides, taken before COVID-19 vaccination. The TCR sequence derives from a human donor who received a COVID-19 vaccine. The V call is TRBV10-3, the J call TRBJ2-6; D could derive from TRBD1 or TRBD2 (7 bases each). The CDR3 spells CASRGEGHAGANVLTF. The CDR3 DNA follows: TGTGCGAGCAGGGGGGAGGGTCATGCTGGGGCCAACGTCCTGACTTTC.